The clone carrying this TCR beta chain turned up a few times. The germline gives CDR1 SGHVS, CDR2 FNYEAQ. CDR3 size: 16 residues. Trimming at V came to 5 bases and at J to 6 bases, leaving 5 bases not matched to a gene. This sample is drawn from a study of cytomegalovirus exposure and HLA in healthy donors. Researchers ran the PCR with 60 Vbeta and 13 Jbeta primers. Data came from immunoSEQ multiplex PCR; TCRdb stores just in-frame clones and leaves some out. The table records around 130,000 clones, about two thirds of them present only once. The rearrangement joins TRBV7-6 to TRBJ2-1, with TRBD2 matching 15 bases. Material: PBMCs. This TCR was sampled from a human donor in good health. CDR3 sequence (DNA): TGTGCCAGCAGCCCATGGACTAGCGGGGGGGCCAATGAGCAGTTCTTC. It codes for CASSPWTSGGANEQFF.